A selection of T cell receptor beta chains follows, all from one sample in a study of post-analysis software for immune sequencing data. TCRdb independently ran MiXCR on the PCR reads; one entry per CDR3 protein. The sample contains 150,000 to 200,000 distinct CDR3 sequences, around 34% of which appear only once. The source was blood, collected after autologous hematopoietic stem cell transplantation. These receptors were taken from a girl aged 10 to 17 with multiple sclerosis. Each CDR3 is given with its conserved first and last residue. A D gene is named only where the DNA matches it firmly. Rows may omit the clone size; those that give it use once, few, many or a size class.

length	V	J	D	size	CDR3	DNA
15	TRBV20-1	TRBJ2-3	-	few	CSASSVEGVTDTQYF	TGCAGTGCTAGTTCAGTTGAGGGGGTGACAGATACGCAGTATTTT
15	TRBV7-3	TRBJ2-3	TRBD2	few	CASSLGGRGTDTQYF	TGTGCCAGCAGCTTAGGAGGGCGGGGGACAGATACGCAGTATTTT
11	TRBV12-3/TRBV12-4	TRBJ2-3	-	many	CASSLEDTQYF	TGTGCCAGCAGTTTGGAGGATACGCAGTATTTT
16	TRBV5-1	TRBJ2-6	-	-	CASGRRLGTGANVLTF	TGCGCCAGCGGGAGGCGCTTGGGCACTGGGGCCAACGTCCTGACTTTC
12	TRBV20-1	TRBJ2-5	TRBD2	few	CSAGDYQETQYF	TGCAGTGCTGGGGACTATCAAGAGACCCAGTACTTC
16	TRBV10-3	TRBJ2-1	-	once	CAIGGDGTSSYNEQFF	TGTGCCATCGGCGGAGACGGGACTTCCTCCTACAATGAGCAGTTCTTC
13	TRBV18	TRBJ2-1	TRBD2	-	CASSSSGNNEQFF	TGTGCCAGCTCATCTAGCGGGAACAATGAGCAGTTCTTC
13	TRBV12-3/TRBV12-4	TRBJ1-5	-	few	CASSLGWGEPQHF	TGTGCCAGCAGTCTCGGGTGGGGAGAGCCCCAGCATTTT
16	TRBV7-6	TRBJ2-3	TRBD2	few	CASSLMGTSVTDTQYF	TGTGCCAGCAGCTTAATGGGGACTAGCGTTACAGATACGCAGTATTTT
13	TRBV30	TRBJ1-5	-	-	CAWSEGPNQPQHF	TGTGCCTGGAGTGAGGGCCCCAATCAGCCCCAGCATTTT
15	TRBV6-6	TRBJ1-5	-	-	CASSPGPYSNQPQHF	TGTGCCAGCAGTCCGGGCCCCTATAGCAATCAGCCCCAGCATTTT
15	TRBV24-1	TRBJ2-3	TRBD2	-	CATSDSGLAGDTQYF	TGTGCCACCAGTGACTCGGGACTAGCGGGGGATACGCAGTATTTT
11	TRBV20-1	TRBJ2-1	-	-	CSASLGNEQFF	TGCAGTGCTAGTCTGGGCAATGAGCAGTTCTTC
17	TRBV4-1	TRBJ2-7	-	-	CASSPAAGTEFTYEQYF	TGCGCCAGCAGCCCCGCAGCCGGGACGGAATTTACGTACGAGCAGTACTTC
13	TRBV24-1	TRBJ1-1	TRBD1	-	CATSRTGNTEAFF	TGTGCCACCAGTCGGACAGGGAACACTGAAGCTTTCTTT
14	TRBV2	TRBJ2-5	-	few	CASSEAGTPETQYF	TGTGCCAGCAGTGAAGCCGGGACCCCTGAGACCCAGTACTTC
14	TRBV27	TRBJ2-7	TRBD2	few	CASSLSGKLYEQYF	TGTGCCAGCAGTTTGAGCGGGAAGTTATACGAGCAGTACTTC
15	TRBV29-1	TRBJ2-1	TRBD1	-	CSVESPGQARGEQFF	TGCAGCGTTGAATCCCCGGGACAGGCCAGGGGGGAGCAGTTCTTC
16	TRBV11-2	TRBJ2-5	-	-	CASSLEGFGPQETQYF	TGTGCCAGCAGCTTAGAAGGGTTTGGGCCGCAAGAGACCCAGTACTTC
14	TRBV11-2	TRBJ2-7	-	-	CASSPAAKPYEQYF	TGTGCCAGCAGCCCGGCGGCCAAACCCTACGAGCAGTACTTC
15	TRBV6-1	TRBJ2-1	-	-	CASSEASGGYNEQFF	TGTGCCAGCAGTGAAGCTAGCGGAGGCTACAATGAGCAGTTCTTC
15	TRBV20-1	TRBJ1-4	-	few	CSARNTFSVVEKLFF	TGCAGTGCGCGAAACACCTTCAGTGTGGTAGAAAAACTGTTTTTT